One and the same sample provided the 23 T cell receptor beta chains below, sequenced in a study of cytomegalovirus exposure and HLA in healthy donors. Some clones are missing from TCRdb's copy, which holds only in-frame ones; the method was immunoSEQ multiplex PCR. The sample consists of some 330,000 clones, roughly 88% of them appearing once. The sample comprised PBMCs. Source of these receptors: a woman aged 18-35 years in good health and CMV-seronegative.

This chain's CDR3 is CASSGGGDTGELFF. Here the CDR3 DNA reads TGTGCCAGCAGCGGAGGGGGGGACACCGGGGAGCTGTTTTTT. The J gene is TRBJ2-2, the V gene TRBV9; possible D gene TRBD2, 7 bases. CDR1 SGDLS and CDR2 YYNGEE come from the germline V gene. The length of the CDR3 is 14 residues. V was trimmed by 3 bases and J by 3 bases, leaving 9 bases between them.

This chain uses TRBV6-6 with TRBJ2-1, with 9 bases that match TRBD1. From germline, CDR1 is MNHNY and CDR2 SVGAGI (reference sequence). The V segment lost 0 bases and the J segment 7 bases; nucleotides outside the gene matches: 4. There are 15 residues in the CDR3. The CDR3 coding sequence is TGTGCCAGCAGTTACTCGGACAGGGGTCGGAATGAGCAGTTCTTC. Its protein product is CASSYSDRGRNEQFF.

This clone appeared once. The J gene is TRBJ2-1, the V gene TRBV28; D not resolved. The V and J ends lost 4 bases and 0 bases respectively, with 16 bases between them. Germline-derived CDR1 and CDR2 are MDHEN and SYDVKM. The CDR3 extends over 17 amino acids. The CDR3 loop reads CASSSPREATSYNEQFF. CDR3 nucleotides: TGTGCCAGCAGTTCTCCCCGCGAGGCAACCTCCTACAATGAGCAGTTCTTC.

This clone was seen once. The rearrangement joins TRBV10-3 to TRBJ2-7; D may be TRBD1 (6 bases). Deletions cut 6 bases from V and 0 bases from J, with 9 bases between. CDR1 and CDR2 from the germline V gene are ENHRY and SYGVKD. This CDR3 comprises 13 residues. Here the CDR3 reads CAISRDISYEQYF. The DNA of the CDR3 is TGTGCCATCAGCCGGGACATCTCCTACGAGCAGTACTTC.

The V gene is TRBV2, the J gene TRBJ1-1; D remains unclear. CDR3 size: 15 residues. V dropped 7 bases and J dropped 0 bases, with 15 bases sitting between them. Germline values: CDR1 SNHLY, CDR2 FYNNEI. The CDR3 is CASISNGILNTEAFF. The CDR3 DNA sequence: TGTGCCAGCATTTCAAATGGCATACTGAACACTGAAGCTTTCTTT.

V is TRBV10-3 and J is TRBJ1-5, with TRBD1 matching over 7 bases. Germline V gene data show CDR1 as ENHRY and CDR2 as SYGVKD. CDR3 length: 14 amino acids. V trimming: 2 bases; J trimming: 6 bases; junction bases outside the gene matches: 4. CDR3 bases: TGTGCCATCAGTGAGGAGGGGGCAGGTCAGCCCCAGCATTTT. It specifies CAISEEGAGQPQHF.

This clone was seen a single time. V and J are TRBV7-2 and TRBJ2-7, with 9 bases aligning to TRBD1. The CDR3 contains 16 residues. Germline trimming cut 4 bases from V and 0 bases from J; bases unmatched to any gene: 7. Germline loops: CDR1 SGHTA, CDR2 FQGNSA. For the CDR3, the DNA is TGTGCCAGCAGCTACCGACAGGGGGATTCCTCCTACGAGCAGTACTTC. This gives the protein CASSYRQGDSSYEQYF.

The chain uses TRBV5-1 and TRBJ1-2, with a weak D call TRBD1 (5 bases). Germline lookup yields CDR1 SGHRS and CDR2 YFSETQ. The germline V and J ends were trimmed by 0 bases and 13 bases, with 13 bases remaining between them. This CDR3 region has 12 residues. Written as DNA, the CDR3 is TGCGCCAGCAGCTTGGCCGGGGGAATCATCACCTTC. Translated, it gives CASSLAGGIITF.

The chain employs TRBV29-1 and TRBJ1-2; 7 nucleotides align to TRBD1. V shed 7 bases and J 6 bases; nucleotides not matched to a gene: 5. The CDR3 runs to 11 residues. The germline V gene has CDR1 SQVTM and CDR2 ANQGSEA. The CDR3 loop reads CSEWDSDGYTF. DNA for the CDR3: TGCAGCGAATGGGACAGTGATGGCTACACCTTC.

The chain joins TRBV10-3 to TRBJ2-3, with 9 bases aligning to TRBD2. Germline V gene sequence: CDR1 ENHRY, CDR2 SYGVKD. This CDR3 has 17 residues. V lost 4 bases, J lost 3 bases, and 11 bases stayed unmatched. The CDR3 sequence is CAISALMETSGTDTQYF. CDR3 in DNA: TGTGCCATCAGTGCCCTAATGGAGACTAGCGGAACAGATACGCAGTATTTT.

In DNA, the CDR3 is TGCGCCAGCAGAAAGAGGGCGGGAGGTGATCAAGATACGCAGTATTTT. Encoded protein: CASRKRAGGDQDTQYF. This chain links TRBV4-3 with TRBJ2-3; 8 bases align to TRBD2. V shed 6 bases and J 5 bases; nucleotides not matched to a gene: 13. The CDR3 contains 16 residues. Germline V gene data show CDR1 as LGHNA and CDR2 as YSLEER.

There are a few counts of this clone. CDR3 nucleotides: TGCGCCAGCAGCCAAATAGCGGTGTTGGCCGAGCAGTACTTC. This codes for CASSQIAVLAEQYF. The V call is TRBV4-1, the J call TRBJ2-7; possibly TRBD2 for D (6 bases). Germline values: CDR1 MGHRA, CDR2 YSYEKL. The germline V and J ends were trimmed by 2 bases and 6 bases, with 14 bases remaining between them. The CDR3 loop spans 14 amino acids.

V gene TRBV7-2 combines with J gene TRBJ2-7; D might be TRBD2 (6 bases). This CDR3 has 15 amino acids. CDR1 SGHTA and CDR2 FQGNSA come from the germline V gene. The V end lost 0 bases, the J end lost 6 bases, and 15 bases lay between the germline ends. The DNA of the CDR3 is TGTGCCAGCAGCTTAGCAGGTCTCCAAGCGGGCGAGCAGTACTTC. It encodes CASSLAGLQAGEQYF.

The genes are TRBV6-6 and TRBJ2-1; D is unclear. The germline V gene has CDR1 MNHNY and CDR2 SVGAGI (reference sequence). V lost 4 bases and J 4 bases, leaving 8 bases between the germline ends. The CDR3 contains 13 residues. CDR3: CASSLTGYNEQFF. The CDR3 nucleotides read TGTGCCAGCAGTTTGACTGGTTACAATGAGCAGTTCTTC.

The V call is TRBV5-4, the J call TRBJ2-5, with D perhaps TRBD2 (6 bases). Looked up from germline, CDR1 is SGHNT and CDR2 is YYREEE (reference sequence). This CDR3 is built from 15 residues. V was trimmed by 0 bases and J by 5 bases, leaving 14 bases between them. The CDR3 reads CASSLATSGGETQYF. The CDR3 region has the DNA TGTGCCAGCAGCTTGGCCACTAGTGGAGGGGAGACCCAGTACTTC.

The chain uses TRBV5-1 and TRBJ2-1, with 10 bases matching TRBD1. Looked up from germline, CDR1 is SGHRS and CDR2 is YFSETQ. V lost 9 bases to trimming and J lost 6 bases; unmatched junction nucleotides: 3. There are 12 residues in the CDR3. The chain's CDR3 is CATGQGSNEQFF. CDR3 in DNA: TGCGCCACGGGACAGGGGAGCAATGAGCAGTTCTTC.

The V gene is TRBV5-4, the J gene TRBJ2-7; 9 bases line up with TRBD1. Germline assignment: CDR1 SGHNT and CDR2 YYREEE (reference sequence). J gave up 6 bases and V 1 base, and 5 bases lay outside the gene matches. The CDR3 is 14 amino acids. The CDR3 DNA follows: TGTGCCAGCAGCTTGTGGGGACAGGGTGGCGAGCAGTACTTC. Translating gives CASSLWGQGGEQYF.

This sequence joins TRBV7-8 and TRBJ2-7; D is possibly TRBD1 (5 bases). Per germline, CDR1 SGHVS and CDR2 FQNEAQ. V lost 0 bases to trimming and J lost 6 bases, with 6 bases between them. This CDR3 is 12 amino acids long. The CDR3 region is CASSLAGREQYF. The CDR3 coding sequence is TGTGCCAGCAGCTTAGCGGGGCGCGAGCAGTACTTC.

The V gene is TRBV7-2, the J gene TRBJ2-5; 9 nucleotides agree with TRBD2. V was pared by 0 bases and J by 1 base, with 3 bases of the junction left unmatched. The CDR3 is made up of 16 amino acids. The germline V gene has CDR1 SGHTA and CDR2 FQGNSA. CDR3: CASSLAPAGGQETQYF. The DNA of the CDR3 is TGTGCCAGCAGCTTAGCGCCAGCGGGGGGCCAAGAGACCCAGTACTTC.

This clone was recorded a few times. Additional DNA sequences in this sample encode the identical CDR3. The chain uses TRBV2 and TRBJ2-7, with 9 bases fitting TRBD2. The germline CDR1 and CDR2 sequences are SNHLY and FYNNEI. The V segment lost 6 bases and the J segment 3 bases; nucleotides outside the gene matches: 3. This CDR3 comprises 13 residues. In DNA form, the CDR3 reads TGTGCCAGCAGAGCGACTAGCGGCTACGAGCAGTACTTC. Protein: CASRATSGYEQYF. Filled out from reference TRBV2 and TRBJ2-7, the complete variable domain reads EPEVTQTPSHQVTQMGQEVILRCVPISNHLYFYWYRQILGQKVEFLVSFYNNEISEKSEIFDDQFSVERPDGSNFTLKIRSTKLEDSAMYFCASRATSGYEQYFGPGTRLTVT.

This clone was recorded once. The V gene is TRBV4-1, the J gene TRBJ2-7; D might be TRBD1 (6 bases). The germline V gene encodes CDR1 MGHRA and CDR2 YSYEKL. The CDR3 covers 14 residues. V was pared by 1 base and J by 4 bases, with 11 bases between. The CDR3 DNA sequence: TGCGCCAGCAGCCAAGGTGAGGGGGAGTACGAGCAGTACTTC. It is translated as CASSQGEGEYEQYF.

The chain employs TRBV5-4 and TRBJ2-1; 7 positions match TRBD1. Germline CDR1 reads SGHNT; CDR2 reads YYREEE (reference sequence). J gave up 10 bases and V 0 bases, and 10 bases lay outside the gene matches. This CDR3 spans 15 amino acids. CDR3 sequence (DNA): TGTGCCAGCAGCTTGGACCGGGACAGCCCTAGGGAGCAGTTCTTC. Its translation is CASSLDRDSPREQFF.

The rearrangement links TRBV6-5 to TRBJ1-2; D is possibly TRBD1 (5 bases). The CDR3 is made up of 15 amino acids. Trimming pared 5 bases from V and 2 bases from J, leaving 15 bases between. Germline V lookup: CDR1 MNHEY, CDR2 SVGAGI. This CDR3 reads CASSNANGGNYGYTF. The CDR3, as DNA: TGTGCCAGCAGTAACGCCAACGGGGGGAACTATGGCTACACCTTC.